Each of the 30 T cell receptor beta chains below was sequenced from the same sample in a study of blood T cell repertoires in COVID-19. Using immunoSEQ multiplex PCR, the repertoire was profiled, and TCRdb retains in-frame clones only, with some absent. Here the sample spans about 99,000 clones, approximately 87% being singletons. The source material was peripheral blood. The receptor source for this set is a man aged 50 to 60 with acute or convalescent COVID-19.

Many counts were recorded for this clone. The V and J genes are TRBV6-1 and TRBJ2-5; 9 bases map to TRBD2. From germline, CDR1 is MNHNS and CDR2 SASEGT. There are 15 residues in the CDR3. Trimming removed 2 bases from V and 0 bases from J; junction bases left unmatched: 1. In DNA, the CDR3 is TGTGCCAGCAGTGAACTAGCGGGAAACCAAGAGACCCAGTACTTC. The encoded protein is CASSELAGNQETQYF.

DNA of the CDR3: TGTGCCAGCAGCTTAACGGGAGGGAAGGGCAATGAGCAGTTCTTC. Residues: CASSLTGGKGNEQFF. V usage is TRBV11-2 and J usage is TRBJ2-1; 8 bases map to TRBD2. The CDR3 covers 15 residues. The V segment lost 2 bases and the J segment 6 bases; nucleotides outside the gene matches: 6. Looked up from germline, CDR1 is SGHAT and CDR2 is FQNNGV.

This chain uses TRBV6-5 with TRBJ1-5; D may be TRBD1 (6 bases). The germline V and J ends were trimmed by 5 bases and 5 bases, with 13 bases remaining between them. CDR3 length: 14 amino acids. CDR1 and CDR2 from the germline V gene are MNHEY and SVGAGI. CDR3 DNA sequence: TGTGCCAGCAGTCGAACTACAGGGCATCAGCCCCAGCATTTT. As protein: CASSRTTGHQPQHF.

The rearrangement links TRBV6-2 or TRBV6-3 to TRBJ2-7, with a tentative D call TRBD2 (6 bases). V dropped 6 bases and J dropped 0 bases, with 9 bases sitting between them. The germline CDR1 and CDR2 sequences are MNHEY and SVGEGT. The CDR3 contains 13 residues. CDR3 nucleotide sequence: TGTGCCAGCAGCCGACTAGTCTCCTACGAGCAGTACTTC. Translated, it gives CASSRLVSYEQYF.

This rearrangement joins TRBV4-1 to TRBJ1-5, with no clear D. Per the germline V gene, CDR1 is MGHRA and CDR2 is YSYEKL. The CDR3 length is 15 residues. V gave up 0 bases and J gave up 1 base, with 7 bases separating them. CDR3 protein: CASSQEAVSNQPQHF. The CDR3 coding sequence is TGCGCCAGCAGCCAAGAGGCAGTGAGCAATCAGCCCCAGCATTTT.

The chain links TRBV9 to TRBJ2-1, with 9 positions matching TRBD2. Trimming took 0 bases from V and 3 from J; bases not matched to a gene: 7. The CDR3 runs to 17 residues. CDR1 and CDR2 from the germline V gene are SGDLS and YYNGEE. The CDR3 loop reads CASSVAGLAGHYNEQFF. CDR3 bases: TGTGCCAGCAGCGTAGCTGGGCTAGCGGGACACTACAATGAGCAGTTCTTC.

The chain uses TRBV29-1 and TRBJ1-3, with TRBD1 as a possible D gene (6 bases). Germline V gene sequence: CDR1 SQVTM, CDR2 ANQGSEA. V lost 0 bases and J lost 3, with 9 bases in between. CDR3 length: 14 residues. As DNA, the CDR3 is TGCAGCGTTGAAGATGGCAGGGGTGGAAACACCATATATTTT. Translation: CSVEDGRGGNTIYF.

The gene calls are TRBV28 and TRBJ1-6; TRBD1 matches at 7 bases. The CDR3 runs 14 residues. Unmatched junction bases numbered 2, after V lost 4 bases and J lost 5 bases. Germline values: CDR1 MDHEN, CDR2 SYDVKM. CDR3 bases: TGTGCCAGCAGTTCGACAGGGAATAATTCACCCCTCCACTTT. The encoded protein is CASSSTGNNSPLHF. Complete variable domain (other parts from reference TRBV28 and TRBJ1-6): DVKVTQSSRYLVKRTGEKVFLECVQDMDHENMFWYRQDPGLGLRLIYFSYDVKMKEKGDIPEGYSVSREKKERFSLILESASTNQTSMYLCASSSTGNNSPLHFGNGTRLTVT.

The gene calls are TRBV6-6 and TRBJ1-2; possibly TRBD1 for D (6 bases). The length of the CDR3 is 14 residues. V lost 7 bases and J lost 7, with 19 bases in between. Germline V lookup: CDR1 MNHNY, CDR2 SVGAGI (reference sequence). The CDR3 sequence: CASNRDRRGGGYTF. CDR3 nucleotides: TGTGCCAGCAACCGAGACAGGAGAGGGGGTGGCTACACCTTC.

The rearrangement uses TRBV7-9 and TRBJ2-1; 9 nucleotides line up with TRBD2. This CDR3 has 16 residues. J lost 4 bases, V lost 5 bases, and 9 bases had no gene match. Germline V lookup: CDR1 SEHNR, CDR2 FQNEAQ (reference sequence). The CDR3 nucleotides are TGTGCCAGCAGCAGCAGCGGACTAGCGCCTTACAATGAGCAGTTCTTC. The encoded protein is CASSSSGLAPYNEQFF.

V and J are TRBV11-2 and TRBJ1-1; D not resolved. Between the trimmed V and J ends, which lost 4 bases and 1 base, there was a span of 10 bases. This CDR3 comprises 14 residues. Germline V gives CDR1 SGHAT, CDR2 FQNNGV. CDR3: CASSSTRWNTEAFF. The CDR3 coding sequence is TGTGCCAGCAGCTCAACTAGGTGGAACACTGAAGCTTTCTTT.

This chain links TRBV28 with TRBJ2-7; D unclear. The germline V gene encodes CDR1 MDHEN and CDR2 SYDVKM. The CDR3 loop spans 12 amino acids. Trimming took off 4 bases at V and 5 bases at J, with 9 bases between the two ends. The CDR3 reads CASSSLADEQYF. CDR3 DNA sequence: TGTGCCAGCAGTTCCTTGGCCGACGAGCAGTACTTC.

CDR3: CASSLAPPRGGSSGNTIYF. The CDR3 DNA reads TGTGCCAGCAGCTTAGCGCCACCAAGGGGTGGCAGCTCTGGAAACACCATATATTTT. The chain combines TRBV7-4 with TRBJ1-3, with TRBD1 as a possible D gene (5 bases). V dropped 0 bases and J dropped 0 bases, with 18 bases sitting between them. Germline assignment: CDR1 SGHVT and CDR2 SQSDAQ. The CDR3 is 19 residues long.

This clone has a single count. The chain combines TRBV7-6 with TRBJ2-1, with D unresolved. Germline CDR1 SGHVS, CDR2 FNYEAQ. The CDR3 runs to 13 residues. Between the trimmed V and J ends, which lost 2 bases and 6 bases, there was a span of 8 bases. CDR3 DNA: TGTGCCAGCAGCTTAACTCCCTCCAATGAGCAGTTCTTC. The encoded protein is CASSLTPSNEQFF.

The rearrangement joins TRBV2 to TRBJ2-2; a weak D match, TRBD1 (5 bases). CDR1 and CDR2 (germline): SNHLY, FYNNEI. The CDR3 is 14 residues long. V dropped 1 base and J dropped 6 bases, with 9 bases sitting between them. The CDR3 is CASSEVTVAGELFF. The CDR3 DNA is TGTGCCAGCAGTGAAGTGACAGTAGCCGGGGAGCTGTTTTTT.

The chain uses TRBV28 and TRBJ2-1; TRBD2 matches at 7 bases. Per the germline V gene, CDR1 is MDHEN and CDR2 is SYDVKM. CDR3 size: 14 residues. V gave up 6 bases and J gave up 10 bases; unmatched junction bases: 12. In DNA form, the CDR3 reads TGTGCCAGCAGCCTCTGGGGAGGGTCCTTGGAGCAGTTCTTC. Its protein product is CASSLWGGSLEQFF.

The chain joins TRBV7-6 to TRBJ1-2; no reliable D call. The germline V gene has CDR1 SGHVS and CDR2 FNYEAQ. The CDR3 covers 17 residues. V shed 0 bases and J shed 2 bases, with 16 bases lying between them. The CDR3 loop reads CASSLAVGGSFNYGYTF. The CDR3 nucleotides read TGTGCCAGCAGCTTAGCGGTGGGCGGGAGCTTCAACTATGGCTACACCTTC. Full variable domain (rest looked up from reference TRBV7-6 and TRBJ1-2): GAGVSQSPRYKVTKRGQDVALRCDPISGHVSLYWYRQALGQGPEFLTYFNYEAQQDKSGLPNDRFSAERPEGSISTLTIQRTEQRDSAMYRCASSLAVGGSFNYGYTFGSGTRLTVV.

This clone was detected once. The J gene is TRBJ1-5, the V gene TRBV3-1 (or the pseudogene TRBV3-2), with 7 bases matching TRBD1. The V segment lost 5 bases and the J segment 1 base; nucleotides outside the gene matches: 2. Germline V lookup: CDR1 LGHDT, CDR2 YNNKEL (reference sequence). This CDR3 spans 14 amino acids. In DNA form, the CDR3 reads TGTGCCAGCAGCTCAGGGGGGAGCAATCAGCCCCAGCATTTT. This gives the protein CASSSGGSNQPQHF.

This rearrangement joins TRBV6-1 to TRBJ2-5; D might be TRBD2 (5 bases). Germline values: CDR1 MNHNS, CDR2 SASEGT. The CDR3 length is 14 residues. With 2 bases removed from V and 7 bases from J, the gap between germline ends came to 14 bases. The CDR3 spells CASSEWENHRTQYF. CDR3 DNA sequence: TGTGCCAGCAGTGAATGGGAGAACCATAGGACCCAGTACTTC.

Points on this clone: Distinct nucleotide sequences in the sample also encode this CDR3. The chain is built from TRBV6-1 and TRBJ1-2; 7 bases are shared with TRBD1. Per the germline V gene, CDR1 is MNHNS and CDR2 is SASEGT. J gave up 2 bases and V 3 bases, and 0 bases lay outside the gene matches. The CDR3 is made up of 13 amino acids. The CDR3 nucleotides read TGTGCCAGCAGTGAGACAGGGAACTATGGCTACACCTTC. This encodes CASSETGNYGYTF.

The chain has TRBV9 and TRBJ2-1; 11 bases agree with TRBD1. Germline CDR1 reads SGDLS; CDR2 reads YYNGEE. V lost 5 bases and J lost 5; bases outside the gene matches: 6. This CDR3 has 15 residues. CDR3 coding DNA: TGTGCCAGCAGTTCCCCGGGACAGGGGGACAATGAGCAGTTCTTC. It is translated as CASSSPGQGDNEQFF.

The gene calls are TRBV7-8 and TRBJ2-3; no clear D. The CDR3 consists of 16 residues. The V gene lost 4 bases and the J gene lost 2 bases, with 16 bases spanning the gap. Germline-derived CDR1 and CDR2 are SGHVS and FQNEAQ. The CDR3 nucleotides are TGTGCCAGCAGCTCCCGGCGCGGCAGCCCCACAGATACGCAGTATTTT. It specifies CASSSRRGSPTDTQYF.

This clone appeared a few times. This rearrangement joins TRBV28 to TRBJ1-2; D unresolved. Germline CDR1 reads MDHEN; CDR2 reads SYDVKM. The germline V and J ends were trimmed by 1 base and 2 bases, with 5 bases remaining between them. This CDR3 has 13 residues. The CDR3 reads CASSLYGNYGYTF. DNA of the CDR3: TGTGCCAGCAGTTTATACGGGAACTATGGCTACACCTTC.

V usage is TRBV7-9 and J usage is TRBJ2-3, with D tentatively TRBD1 (8 bases). Trimming took off 1 base at V and 0 bases at J, with 17 bases between the two ends. The CDR3 sequence is 18 residues long. Germline V gives CDR1 SEHNR, CDR2 FQNEAQ (reference sequence). CDR3 nucleotide sequence: TGTGCCAGCAGCTTAGTTTCCGGACAGGGAGGGAGCACAGATACGCAGTATTTT. Translation gives CASSLVSGQGGSTDTQYF.

The chain is built from TRBV5-1 and TRBJ1-2; TRBD1 is a possible D gene (5 bases). Germline V gene sequence: CDR1 SGHRS, CDR2 YFSETQ. V was shortened by 0 bases and J by 8 bases, with 20 bases between the two germline ends. This CDR3 has 16 residues. DNA of the CDR3: TGCGCCAGCAGCTTGGCCCGGGGGACCATCGGAGGGGGCTACACCTTC. It translates to CASSLARGTIGGGYTF.

CDR3 in DNA: TGCGCCAGCAGCTTGGGACAGCAGAACACCATATATTTT. Its protein product is CASSLGQQNTIYF. The chain uses TRBV5-1 and TRBJ1-3; a possible D gene is TRBD1 (5 bases). The CDR3 length is 13 residues. The V end lost 0 bases, the J end lost 7 bases, and 8 bases lay between the germline ends. Germline CDR1 is SGHRS and CDR2 is YFSETQ. The full variable domain, rest sourced from reference TRBV5-1 and TRBJ1-3, is KAGVTQTPRYLIKTRGQQVTLSCSPISGHRSVSWYQQTPGQGLQFLFEYFSETQRNKGNFPGRFSGRQFSNSRSEMNVSTLELGDSALYLCASSLGQQNTIYFGEGSWLTVV.

J is TRBJ2-7 and V is TRBV7-9; D might be TRBD1 (6 bases). Deletions cut 6 bases from V and 1 base from J, with 16 bases between. CDR3 size: 15 residues. In germline, CDR1 is SEHNR, CDR2 FQNEAQ (reference sequence). CDR3 nucleotide sequence: TGTGCCAGCAGGCCACCCTGGGGGCGATCCTACGAGCAGTACTTC. This translates into CASRPPWGRSYEQYF.

The chain couples TRBV21-1 to TRBJ2-6; the D segment call TRBD1 is taken from the table without a DNA check. TRBV21-1 is described as a pseudogene. The CDR3 consists of 19 residues. The CDR3 nucleotides are TGTGCCAGCAGCACCTACGAAGGACAGGGGGAATCTGGGGCCAACGTCCTGACTTTC. Protein sequence: CASSTYEGQGESGANVLTF.

V is TRBV7-9 and J is TRBJ1-1; tentative D call: TRBD1 (6 bases). Germline V gene sequence: CDR1 SEHNR, CDR2 FQNEAQ (reference sequence). V was trimmed by 1 base and J by 7 bases, leaving 16 bases between them. There are 15 residues in the CDR3. The CDR3 is CASSLVSDPQGEAFF. The CDR3 DNA reads as TGTGCCAGCAGCTTAGTTTCCGACCCACAGGGTGAAGCTTTCTTT.

This chain links TRBV7-6 with TRBJ2-3; TRBD2 aligns across 7 bases. Looked up from germline, CDR1 is SGHVS and CDR2 is FNYEAQ. V shed 1 base and J 3 bases; nucleotides not matched to a gene: 4. The CDR3 extends over 15 amino acids. The CDR3 region is CASSLDGRETDTQYF. CDR3 sequence (DNA): TGTGCCAGCAGCTTAGACGGGCGGGAGACAGATACGCAGTATTTT.